The following is a TCR beta chain sequence with its context. This sample is part of a study of cytomegalovirus exposure and HLA in healthy donors. A multiplex PCR was run with 60 Vbeta primers and 13 Jbeta primers. Measured with immunoSEQ multiplex PCR; TCRdb has only the in-frame clones, and not every one. The data contain about 130,000 clones, 75% to 85% of them singletons. The ends were cut back, 2 bases at V and 1 base at J, with 11 bases in the middle. Germline CDR1 is MNHEY and CDR2 is SMNVEV (reference sequence). The CDR3 spans 15 residues. This TCR was recovered from a man aged 25-45 years in good health and CMV-seropositive. The chain couples TRBV27 to TRBJ1-2, with a possible D match to TRBD1 (6 bases). The sequenced sample consisted of PBMCs. In DNA form, the CDR3 reads TGTGCCAGCAGTTTAGACAGGACCGATAACTATGGCTACACCTTC. Protein: CASSLDRTDNYGYTF.